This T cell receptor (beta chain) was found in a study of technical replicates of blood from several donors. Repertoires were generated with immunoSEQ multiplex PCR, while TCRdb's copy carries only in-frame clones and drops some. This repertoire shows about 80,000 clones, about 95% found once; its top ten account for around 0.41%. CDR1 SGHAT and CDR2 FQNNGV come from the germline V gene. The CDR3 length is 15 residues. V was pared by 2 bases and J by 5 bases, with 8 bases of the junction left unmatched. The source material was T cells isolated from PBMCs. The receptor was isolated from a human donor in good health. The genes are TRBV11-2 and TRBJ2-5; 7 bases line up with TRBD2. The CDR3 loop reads CASSLMLGLEETQYF. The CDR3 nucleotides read TGTGCCAGCAGCTTAATGCTAGGACTAGAGGAGACCCAGTACTTC.